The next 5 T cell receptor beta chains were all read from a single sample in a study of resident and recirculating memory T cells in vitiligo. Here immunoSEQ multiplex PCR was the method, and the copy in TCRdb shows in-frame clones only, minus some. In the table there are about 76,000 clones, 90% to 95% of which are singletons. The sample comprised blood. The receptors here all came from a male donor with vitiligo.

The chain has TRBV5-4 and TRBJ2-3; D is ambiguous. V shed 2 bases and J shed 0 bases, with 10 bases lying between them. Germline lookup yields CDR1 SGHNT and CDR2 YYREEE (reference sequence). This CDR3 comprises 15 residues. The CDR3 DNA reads TGTGCCAGCAGCTTTCTCGCGGCTAGCACAGATACGCAGTATTTT. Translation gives CASSFLAASTDTQYF.

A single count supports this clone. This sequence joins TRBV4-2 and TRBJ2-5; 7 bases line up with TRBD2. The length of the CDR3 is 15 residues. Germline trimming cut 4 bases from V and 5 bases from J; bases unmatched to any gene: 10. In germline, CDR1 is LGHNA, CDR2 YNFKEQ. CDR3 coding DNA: TGTGCCAGCAGCCCGACTAGCCAAGAATCGGAGACCCAGTACTTC. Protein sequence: CASSPTSQESETQYF.

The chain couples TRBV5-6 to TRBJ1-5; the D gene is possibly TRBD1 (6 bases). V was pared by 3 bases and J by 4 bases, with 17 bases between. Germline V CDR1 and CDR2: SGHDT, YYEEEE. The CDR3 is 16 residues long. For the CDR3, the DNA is TGTGCCAGCAGCTCTTACAGGGTGACGGTGAATCAGCCCCAGCATTTT. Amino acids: CASSSYRVTVNQPQHF.

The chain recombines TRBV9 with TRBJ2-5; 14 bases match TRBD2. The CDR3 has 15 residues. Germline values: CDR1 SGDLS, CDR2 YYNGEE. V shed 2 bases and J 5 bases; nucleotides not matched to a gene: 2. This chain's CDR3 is CASSVGTSGSETQYF. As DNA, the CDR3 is TGTGCCAGCAGCGTCGGGACTAGCGGGAGTGAGACCCAGTACTTC.

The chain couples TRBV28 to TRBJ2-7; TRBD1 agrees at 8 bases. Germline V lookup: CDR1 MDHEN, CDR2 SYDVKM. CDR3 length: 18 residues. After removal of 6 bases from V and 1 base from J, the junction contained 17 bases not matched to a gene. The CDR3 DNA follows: TGTGCCAGCAGCCCTAGATTACGGGACAGGAAAAATTCCTACGAGCAGTACTTC. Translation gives CASSPRLRDRKNSYEQYF.